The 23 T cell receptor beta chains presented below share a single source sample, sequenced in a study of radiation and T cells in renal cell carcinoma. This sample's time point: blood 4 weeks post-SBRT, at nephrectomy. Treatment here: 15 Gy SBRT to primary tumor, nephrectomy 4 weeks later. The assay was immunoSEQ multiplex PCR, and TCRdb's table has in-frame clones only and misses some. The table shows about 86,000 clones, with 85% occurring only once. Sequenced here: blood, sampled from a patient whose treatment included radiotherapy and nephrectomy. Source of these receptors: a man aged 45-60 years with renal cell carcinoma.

The CDR3 DNA sequence: TGTGCCAGCCGTTGGCAGAACAATCAGCCCCAGCATTTT. Residues: CASRWQNNQPQHF. J is TRBJ1-5 and V is TRBV11-3; D not resolved. Deletions cut 8 bases from V and 3 bases from J, with 11 bases between. The CDR3 length is 13 residues. Germline-derived CDR1 and CDR2 are SGHNT and YENEEA. Drawing the rest from reference TRBV11-3 and TRBJ1-5, the complete variable domain is EAGVVQSPRYKIIEKKQPVAFWCNPISGHNTLYWYLQNLGQGPELLIRYENEEAVDDSQLPKDRFSAERLKGVDSTLKIQPAELGDSAVYLCASRWQNNQPQHFGDGTRLSIL.

The CDR3 sequence: CASSLNRGGGYTF. In nucleotides, the CDR3 is TGCGCCAGCAGCCTCAACAGAGGGGGTGGCTACACCTTC. V and J are TRBV4-3 and TRBJ1-2, with D tentatively TRBD1 (6 bases). V lost 4 bases to trimming and J lost 7 bases, with 13 bases between them. CDR1 and CDR2 from the germline V gene are LGHNA and YSLEER. The CDR3 contains 13 residues.

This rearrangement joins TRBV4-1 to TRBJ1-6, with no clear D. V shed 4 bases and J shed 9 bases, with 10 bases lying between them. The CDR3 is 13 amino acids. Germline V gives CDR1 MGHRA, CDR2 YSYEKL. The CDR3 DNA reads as TGCGCCAGCAGCCCTCCAGTCGGTTCACCCCTCCACTTT. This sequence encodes CASSPPVGSPLHF.

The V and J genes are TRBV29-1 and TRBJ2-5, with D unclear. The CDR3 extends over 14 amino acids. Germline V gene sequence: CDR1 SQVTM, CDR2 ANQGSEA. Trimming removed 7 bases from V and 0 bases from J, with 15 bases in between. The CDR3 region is CSGRMARDQETQYF. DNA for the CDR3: TGCAGCGGTAGAATGGCACGGGACCAAGAGACCCAGTACTTC.

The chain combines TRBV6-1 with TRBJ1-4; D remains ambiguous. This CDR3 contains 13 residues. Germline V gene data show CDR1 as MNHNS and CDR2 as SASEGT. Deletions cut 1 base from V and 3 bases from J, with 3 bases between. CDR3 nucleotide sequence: TGTGCCAGCAGTGAAGTAGCTAATGAAAAACTGTTTTTT. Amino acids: CASSEVANEKLFF.

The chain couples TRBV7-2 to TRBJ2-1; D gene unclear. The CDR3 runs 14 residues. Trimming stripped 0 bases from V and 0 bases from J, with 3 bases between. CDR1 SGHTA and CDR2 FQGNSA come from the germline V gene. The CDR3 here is CASSLAVSYNEQFF. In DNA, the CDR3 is TGTGCCAGCAGCTTAGCGGTCTCCTACAATGAGCAGTTCTTC. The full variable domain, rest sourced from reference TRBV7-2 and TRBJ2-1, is GAGVSQSPSNKVTEKGKDVELRCDPISGHTALYWYRQSLGQGLEFLIYFQGNSAPDKSGLPSDRFSAERTGGSVSTLTIQRTQQEDSAVYLCASSLAVSYNEQFFGPGTRLTVL.

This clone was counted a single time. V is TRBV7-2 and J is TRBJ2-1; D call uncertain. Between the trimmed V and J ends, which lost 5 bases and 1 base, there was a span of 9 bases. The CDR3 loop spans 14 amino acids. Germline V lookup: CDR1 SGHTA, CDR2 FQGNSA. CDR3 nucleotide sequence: TGTGCCAGCAGCGGGTCTTGGTCCTACAATGAGCAGTTCTTC. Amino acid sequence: CASSGSWSYNEQFF.

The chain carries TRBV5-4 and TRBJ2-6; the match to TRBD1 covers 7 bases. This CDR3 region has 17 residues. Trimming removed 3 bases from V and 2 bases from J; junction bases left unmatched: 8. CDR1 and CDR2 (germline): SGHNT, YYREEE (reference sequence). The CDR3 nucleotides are TGTGCCAGCAGCTCCCCAATCGACAGGGCTGGGGCCAACGTCCTGACTTTC. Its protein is CASSSPIDRAGANVLTF.

CDR3 residues: CASSTLAGISYNEQFF. DNA of the CDR3: TGTGCCAGCAGCACCCTAGCGGGGATATCCTACAATGAGCAGTTCTTC. This chain joins TRBV13 and TRBJ2-1, with 9 bases identical to TRBD2. V shed 5 bases and J 1 base; nucleotides not matched to a gene: 6. The CDR3 loop spans 16 amino acids. The germline V gene has CDR1 PRHDT and CDR2 FYEKMQ (reference sequence).

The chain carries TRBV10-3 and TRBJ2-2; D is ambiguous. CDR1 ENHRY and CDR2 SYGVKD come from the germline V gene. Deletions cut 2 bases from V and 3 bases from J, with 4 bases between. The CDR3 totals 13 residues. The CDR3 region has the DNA TGTGCCATCAGTGAGAAATACACCGGGGAGCTGTTTTTT. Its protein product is CAISEKYTGELFF.

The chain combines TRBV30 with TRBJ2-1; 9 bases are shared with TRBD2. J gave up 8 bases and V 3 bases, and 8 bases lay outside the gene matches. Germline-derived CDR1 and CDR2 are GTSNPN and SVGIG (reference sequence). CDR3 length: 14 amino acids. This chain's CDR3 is CAWRASGMVDEQFF. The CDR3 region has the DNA TGTGCCTGGAGGGCTAGCGGGATGGTCGATGAGCAGTTCTTC.

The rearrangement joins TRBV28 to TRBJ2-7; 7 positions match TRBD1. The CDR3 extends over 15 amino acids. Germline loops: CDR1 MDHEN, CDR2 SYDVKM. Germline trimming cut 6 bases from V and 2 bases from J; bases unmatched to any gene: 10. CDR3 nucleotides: TGTGCCAGCAGCGGACCGGGACAGAGTCCCTACGAGCAGTACTTC. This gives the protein CASSGPGQSPYEQYF.

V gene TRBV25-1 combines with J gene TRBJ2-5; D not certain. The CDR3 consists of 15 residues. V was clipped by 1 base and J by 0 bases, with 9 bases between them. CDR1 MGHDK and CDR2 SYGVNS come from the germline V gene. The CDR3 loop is CASSESQGYQETQYF. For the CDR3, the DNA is TGTGCCAGCAGTGAATCTCAAGGTTACCAAGAGACCCAGTACTTC.

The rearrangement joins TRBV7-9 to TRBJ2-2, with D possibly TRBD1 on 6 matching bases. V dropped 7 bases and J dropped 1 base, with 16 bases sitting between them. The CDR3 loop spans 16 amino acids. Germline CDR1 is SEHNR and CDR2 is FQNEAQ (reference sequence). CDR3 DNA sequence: TGTGCCAGCACCCCCAGGGGAGCCCGGAACACCGGGGAGCTGTTTTTT. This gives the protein CASTPRGARNTGELFF.

CDR3 in amino acids: CASSLILLQETQYF. CDR3 nucleotide sequence: TGTGCCAGCAGCCTGATACTGTTACAAGAGACCCAGTACTTC. V gene TRBV7-9 combines with J gene TRBJ2-5; D uncertain. Germline CDR1 is SEHNR and CDR2 is FQNEAQ (reference sequence). Deletions cut 5 bases from V and 2 bases from J, with 12 bases between. This CDR3 comprises 14 residues.

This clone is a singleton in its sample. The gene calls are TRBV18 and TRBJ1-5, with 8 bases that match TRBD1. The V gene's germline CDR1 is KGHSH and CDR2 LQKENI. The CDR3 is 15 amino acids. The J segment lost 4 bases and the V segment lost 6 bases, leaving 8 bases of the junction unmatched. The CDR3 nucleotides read TGTGCCAGCTCGTATAGACAGGGGATGAATCAGCCCCAGCATTTT. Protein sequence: CASSYRQGMNQPQHF.

The CDR3: CASSLRGNEQYF. In nucleotides, the CDR3 is TGTGCCAGCAGCTTAAGGGGGAACGAGCAGTACTTC. The V call is TRBV11-1, the J call TRBJ2-7; possibly TRBD1 for D (6 bases). V lost 2 bases, J lost 5 bases, and 7 bases lay in between. The CDR3 totals 12 residues. Germline V gene lookup returns CDR1 SGHAT and CDR2 FQDESV (reference sequence).

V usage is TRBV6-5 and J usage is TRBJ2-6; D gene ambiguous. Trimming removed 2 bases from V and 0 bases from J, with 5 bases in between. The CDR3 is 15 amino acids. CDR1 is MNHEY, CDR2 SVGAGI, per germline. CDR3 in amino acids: CASSYDSSGANVLTF. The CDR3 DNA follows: TGTGCCAGCAGTTACGATAGCTCTGGGGCCAACGTCCTGACTTTC.

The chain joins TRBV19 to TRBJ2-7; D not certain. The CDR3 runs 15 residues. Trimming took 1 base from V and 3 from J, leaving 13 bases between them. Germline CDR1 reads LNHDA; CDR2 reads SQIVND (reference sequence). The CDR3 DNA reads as TGTGCCAGTAGTATAGCCCCCCATAGCAGCTACGAGCAGTACTTC. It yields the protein CASSIAPHSSYEQYF. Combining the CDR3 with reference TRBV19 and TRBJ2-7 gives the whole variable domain DGGITQSPKYLFRKEGQNVTLSCEQNLNHDAMYWYRQDPGQGLRLIYYSQIVNDFQKGDIAEGYSVSREKKESFPLTVTSAQKNPTAFYLCASSIAPHSSYEQYFGPGTRLTVT.

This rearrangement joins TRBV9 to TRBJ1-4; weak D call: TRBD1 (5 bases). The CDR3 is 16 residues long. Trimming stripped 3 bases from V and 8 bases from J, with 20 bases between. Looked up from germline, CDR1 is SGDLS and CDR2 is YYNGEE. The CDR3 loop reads CASSAAGRGPYEKLFF. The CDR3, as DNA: TGTGCCAGCAGCGCCGCGGGGAGGGGCCCCTACGAAAAACTGTTTTTT. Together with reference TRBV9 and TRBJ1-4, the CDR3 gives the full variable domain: DSGVTQTPKHLITATGQRVTLRCSPRSGDLSVYWYQQSLDQGLQFLIQYYNGEERAKGNILERFSAQQFPDLHSELNLSSLELGDSALYFCASSAAGRGPYEKLFFGSGTQLSVL.

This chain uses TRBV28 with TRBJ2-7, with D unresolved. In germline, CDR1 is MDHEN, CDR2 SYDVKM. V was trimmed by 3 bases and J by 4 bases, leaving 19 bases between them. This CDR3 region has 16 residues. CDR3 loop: CASSFGGAVTVYEQYF. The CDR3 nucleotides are TGTGCCAGCAGTTTCGGTGGCGCGGTGACGGTGTACGAGCAGTACTTC.

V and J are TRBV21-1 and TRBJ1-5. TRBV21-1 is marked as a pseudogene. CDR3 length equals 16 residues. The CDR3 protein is CASSKVGLRAGQPQHF. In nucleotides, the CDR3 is TGTGCCAGCAGCAAAGTAGGGCTGAGGGCCGGGCAGCCCCAGCATTTT.

The CDR3 protein is CASSLIGGHGGELFF. Written as DNA, the CDR3 is TGTGCCAGCAGCTTGATAGGGGGCCATGGCGGGGAGCTGTTTTTT. This chain joins TRBV5-6 and TRBJ2-2; TRBD1 matches at 7 bases. Germline values: CDR1 SGHDT, CDR2 YYEEEE. The length of the CDR3 is 15 residues. V shed 1 base and J 7 bases; nucleotides not matched to a gene: 7.